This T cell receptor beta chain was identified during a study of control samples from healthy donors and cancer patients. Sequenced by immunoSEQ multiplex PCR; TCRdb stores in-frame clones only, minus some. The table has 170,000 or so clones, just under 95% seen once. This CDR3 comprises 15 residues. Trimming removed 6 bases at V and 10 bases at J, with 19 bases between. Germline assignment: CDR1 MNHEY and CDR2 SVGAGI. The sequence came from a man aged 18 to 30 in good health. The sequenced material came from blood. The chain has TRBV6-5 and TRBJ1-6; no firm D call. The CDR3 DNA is TGTGCCAGCAGAATCGGATTAGTTGGCGGATCACCCCTCCACTTT. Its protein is CASRIGLVGGSPLHF.